This TCR beta chain was sequenced for a study of cytomegalovirus exposure and HLA in healthy donors. PCR amplification relied on 60 Vbeta primers (plus 13 Jbeta primers). Authors' analysis steps: In a later analysis, some 10 million of tens of millions of unique beta chains occurred in at least two donors. Data came from immunoSEQ multiplex PCR; TCRdb stores just in-frame clones and leaves some out. V and J calls and clone size follow that table, whereas D and trimming were derived from the DNA. The sample carries over 35,000 clones, under 65% recorded once. This clone was detected a few times. Its antigen is undetermined. Study outcomes and limitations: Upon later analysis, HLA-associated TCR beta chains proved more clonally expanded than other, equally common chains. A cluster of highly shared sequence variants was likely a sequencing artifact. Some public TCRs appeared in many individuals, while most sequences were rare.

The sample consisted of PBMCs. This clonotype originated in a human donor in good health.

CDR3 nucleotides: TGCAGCGCCCAGGACAGGGAAAATTCACCCCTCCACTTT. Translation: CSAQDRENSPLHF. This rearrangement joins TRBV29-1 to TRBJ1-6; 8 bases match TRBD1. The V gene's germline CDR1 is SQVTM and CDR2 ANQGSEA. Trimming took 7 bases from V and 7 from J; bases not matched to a gene: 6. This CDR3 is built from 13 residues.